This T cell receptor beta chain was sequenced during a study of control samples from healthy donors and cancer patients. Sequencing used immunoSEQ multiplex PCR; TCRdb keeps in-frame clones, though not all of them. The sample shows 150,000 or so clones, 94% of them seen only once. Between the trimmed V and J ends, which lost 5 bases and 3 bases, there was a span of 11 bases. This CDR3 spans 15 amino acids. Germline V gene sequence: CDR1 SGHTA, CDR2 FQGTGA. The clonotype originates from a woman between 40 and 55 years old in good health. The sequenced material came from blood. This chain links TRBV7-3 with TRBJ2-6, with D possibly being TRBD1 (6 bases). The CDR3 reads CASSPDRFGANVLTF. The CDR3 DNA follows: TGTGCCAGCAGCCCTGACAGGTTTGGGGCCAACGTCCTGACTTTC.